These 17 T cell receptor beta chains were sequenced from one sample in a study of T cells in localized non-small cell lung cancer (dated by TCRdb to about 2020). The library was generated by the immunoSEQ multiplex PCR assay. This immuneACCESS table, as held by TCRdb, lists in-frame sequences with V and J called but not all clones. Of the missing ones, under half trace to an unresolved V gene in checked studies; the others have no known cause. The sample contains 15,000 to 25,000 clones, around 83% of them found a single time. The ten most abundant clones make up about 4.7% of the sample. Sequenced material: peripheral blood, taken before any cancer treatment. All receptors derive from a man aged 35 to 70 with stage I lung adenocarcinoma.

Only one count was recorded for this clone. The V and J genes are TRBV27 and TRBJ2-4; the D gene is possibly TRBD2 (5 bases). CDR3 length: 16 residues. Germline CDR1 reads MNHEY; CDR2 reads SMNVEV (reference sequence). Trimming removed 2 bases at V and 3 bases at J, with 14 bases between. The DNA for the CDR3 is TGTGCCAGCAGTTTAGGGGTTAGAGAGGGCAAAAACATTCAGTACTTC. Encoded protein: CASSLGVREGKNIQYF.

This rearrangement joins TRBV5-4 to TRBJ2-3; possibly TRBD2 for D (5 bases). In germline, CDR1 is SGHNT, CDR2 YYREEE (reference sequence). The CDR3 extends over 17 amino acids. The V and J ends lost 4 bases and 1 base respectively, with 19 bases between them. CDR3 bases: TGTGCCAGCAGCCATCGGACTTTTCTTCTAGGCACAGATACGCAGTATTTT. Translated: CASSHRTFLLGTDTQYF.

This sequence joins TRBV6-4 and TRBJ1-2; D might be TRBD1 (5 bases). CDR1 and CDR2 from the germline V gene are MRHNA and SNTAGT. Deletions cut 3 bases from V and 4 bases from J, with 15 bases between. This CDR3 region has 15 residues. CDR3 nucleotides: TGTGCCAGCAGTGATGAGGATGGGGGGACCTATGGCTACACCTTC. Its translation: CASSDEDGGTYGYTF.

The CDR3 nucleotides read TGTGCCAGCAGGACCCTAGGGGGAAGCTCCTATAATTCACCCCTCCACTTT. Amino acid sequence: CASRTLGGSSYNSPLHF. The chain has TRBV28 and TRBJ1-6; D possibly corresponds to TRBD1 (6 bases). Germline CDR1 reads MDHEN; CDR2 reads SYDVKM. There are 17 residues in the CDR3. V lost 6 bases, J lost 0 bases, and 15 bases lay in between. The full variable domain, rest sourced from reference TRBV28 and TRBJ1-6, is DVKVTQSSRYLVKRTGEKVFLECVQDMDHENMFWYRQDPGLGLRLIYFSYDVKMKEKGDIPEGYSVSREKKERFSLILESASTNQTSMYLCASRTLGGSSYNSPLHFGNGTRLTVT.

The rearrangement joins TRBV4-1 to TRBJ2-5; 11 bases agree with TRBD2. The CDR3 loop spans 18 amino acids. Germline CDR1 reads MGHRA; CDR2 reads YSYEKL. The V segment lost 1 base and the J segment 2 bases; nucleotides outside the gene matches: 9. The CDR3 sequence is CASSQGLTGTSGQETQYF. The CDR3 region has the DNA TGCGCCAGCAGCCAAGGATTAACCGGGACTAGCGGACAAGAGACCCAGTACTTC.

The rearrangement joins TRBV4-1 to TRBJ1-2; D is uncertain. Trimming pared 5 bases from V and 4 bases from J, leaving 11 bases between. The CDR3 spans 13 residues. CDR1 and CDR2 from the germline V gene are MGHRA and YSYEKL. CDR3 bases: TGCGCCAGCAGCAACCGAAAGACCTATGGCTACACCTTC. Its protein product is CASSNRKTYGYTF.

The chain has TRBV5-4 and TRBJ2-1; 9 positions match TRBD2. Germline V gene data show CDR1 as SGHNT and CDR2 as YYREEE (reference sequence). With V trimmed by 3 bases and J by 13 bases, 14 bases remained unmatched. This CDR3 has 15 residues. CDR3 region: CASSYSGGSSENQFF. Here the CDR3 DNA reads TGTGCCAGCAGCTACAGCGGGGGGTCAAGCGAAAACCAGTTCTTC.

CDR3 sequence reads: CASSFYMGTEAFF. CDR3 DNA: TGTGCCAGCAGCTTCTACATGGGCACTGAAGCTTTCTTT. V gene TRBV7-9 combines with J gene TRBJ1-1; D gene unclear. Germline V lookup: CDR1 SEHNR, CDR2 FQNEAQ (reference sequence). The CDR3 is 13 amino acids. Between the trimmed V and J ends, which lost 3 bases and 4 bases, there was a span of 9 bases.

This chain joins TRBV10-3 and TRBJ2-2; D not certain. Germline lookup yields CDR1 ENHRY and CDR2 SYGVKD. The CDR3 spans 14 residues. V lost 3 bases, J lost 2 bases, and 7 bases lay in between. Written as DNA, the CDR3 is TGTGCCATCAGTGACGTAGGTAACACCGGGGAGCTGTTTTTT. This codes for CAISDVGNTGELFF.

The rearrangement joins TRBV5-1 to TRBJ2-2; 8 nucleotides match TRBD1. The CDR3 runs 17 residues. The germline V gene encodes CDR1 SGHRS and CDR2 YFSETQ. Trimming cost V 4 bases and J 3 bases; bases outside gene matches: 11. This CDR3 reads CASSPPTGVGYTGELFF. DNA of the CDR3: TGCGCCAGCAGCCCCCCGACAGGGGTCGGGTACACCGGGGAGCTGTTTTTT.

V gene TRBV5-1 combines with J gene TRBJ2-1; TRBD2 matches at 9 bases. V trimming: 2 bases; J trimming: 0 bases; junction bases outside the gene matches: 12. The CDR3 is made up of 19 amino acids. The V gene's germline CDR1 is SGHRS and CDR2 YFSETQ. CDR3 sequence reads: CASSFPAASGAYSYNEQFF. Here the CDR3 DNA reads TGCGCCAGCAGCTTCCCAGCGGCTAGCGGGGCTTACTCCTACAATGAGCAGTTCTTC. Looking up the rest from reference TRBV5-1 and TRBJ2-1 gives the full variable domain: KAGVTQTPRYLIKTRGQQVTLSCSPISGHRSVSWYQQTPGQGLQFLFEYFSETQRNKGNFPGRFSGRQFSNSRSEMNVSTLELGDSALYLCASSFPAASGAYSYNEQFFGPGTRLTVL.

This chain links TRBV4-1 with TRBJ2-3, with 8 nucleotides matching TRBD2. This CDR3 spans 15 amino acids. With V trimmed by 7 bases and J by 3 bases, 9 bases remained unmatched. Germline CDR1 reads MGHRA; CDR2 reads YSYEKL. The chain's CDR3 is CASTRGGYSTDTQYF. The DNA for the CDR3 is TGCGCCAGCACCCGGGGGGGATATTCTACAGATACGCAGTATTTT.

This chain links TRBV2 with TRBJ2-7; 8 bases map to TRBD1. The CDR3 has 13 residues. From germline, CDR1 is SNHLY and CDR2 FYNNEI. V shed 6 bases and J 3 bases; nucleotides not matched to a gene: 4. The CDR3 is CASRKTGVYEQYF. The DNA for the CDR3 is TGTGCCAGCAGGAAGACAGGGGTCTACGAGCAGTACTTC.

This clone was detected only a few times. This chain connects TRBV2 to TRBJ2-1; D is possibly TRBD2 (6 bases). The CDR3 has 15 amino acids. The germline gives CDR1 SNHLY, CDR2 FYNNEI. The ends were cut back, 1 base at V and 6 bases at J, with 13 bases in the middle. The CDR3 protein is CASSEGLAPSNEQFF. DNA for the CDR3: TGTGCCAGCAGTGAAGGCCTAGCGCCTTCCAATGAGCAGTTCTTC.

The V gene is TRBV7-2, the J gene TRBJ1-2, with 7 positions matching TRBD1. This CDR3 has 14 amino acids. The germline gives CDR1 SGHTA, CDR2 FQGNSA. V gave up 3 bases and J gave up 6 bases; unmatched junction bases: 7. The CDR3 nucleotides are TGTGCCAGCAGCTTCTTCAGACAGGGAGATGGCTACACCTTC. It specifies CASSFFRQGDGYTF.

The chain uses TRBV19 and TRBJ1-1, with D maybe TRBD1 (6 bases). With 6 bases removed from V and 4 bases from J, the gap between germline ends came to 12 bases. The CDR3 length is 13 residues. From germline, CDR1 is LNHDA and CDR2 SQIVND (reference sequence). The CDR3 bases are TGTGCCAGTAGCCCCTCCAGGGGCACTGAAGCTTTCTTT. Translation gives CASSPSRGTEAFF.

This sequence joins TRBV7-8 and TRBJ2-4; 8 positions match TRBD2. The V gene end was trimmed by 0 bases and the J gene end by 0 bases; junction bases not matched to a gene: 7. CDR3 length: 18 residues. Germline loops: CDR1 SGHVS, CDR2 FQNEAQ. In DNA, the CDR3 is TGTGCCAGCAGCTTAGCTAGTAGCGGGGTCTTAGCCAAAAACATTCAGTACTTC. Translating it yields CASSLASSGVLAKNIQYF.